This TCR beta chain was observed in a study of glioma-infiltrating T cells. In germline, CDR1 is MNHEY, CDR2 SVGAGI. The CDR3 totals 14 residues. TCR alpha and beta CDR3 regions were amplified from RNA using iRepertoire nested multiplex PCR. One-step reverse transcription and amplification started from approximately 100-400 ng of tissue mRNA or PBMC total RNA. One entry per CDR3 protein, called by TCRdb with MiXCR from the multiplex PCR reads. The table includes about 410,000 distinct CDR3 sequences, 35% to 45% detected once. A remark on this clonotype: Its antigen is not identified. This may arise from a read error, as a much more abundant clone is one base away.

Whole-study results and caveats: Very few CDR3 sequences were shared between tissue and blood.

The sample was glioma tissue, nonneoplastic brain tissue, or PBMCs (not recorded which). V usage is TRBV6-5 and J usage is TRBJ2-1; TRBD1 might be the D (6 bases). The TCR sequence derives from a human donor with low-grade glioma or glioblastoma, undergoing nonglioma brain surgery, or in good health (not recorded which). The CDR3: CASSSPDSYNEKFF. DNA of the CDR3: TGTGCCAGCAGTTCACCGGACAGCTACAATGAGAAGTTCTTC.